Below, 14 T cell receptor beta chains from the same sample are listed, as sequenced in a study of cytomegalovirus exposure and HLA in healthy donors. The PCR ran on 60 Vbeta and 13 Jbeta primers. Measured with immunoSEQ multiplex PCR; TCRdb has only the in-frame clones, and not every one. The table lists some 150,000 clones, roughly four fifths of them singletons. What was sequenced was PBMCs. The receptors originated from a woman aged 50 to 60 in good health and CMV-seronegative.

The chain carries TRBV28 and TRBJ2-1; D may be TRBD2 (5 bases). Germline CDR1 MDHEN, CDR2 SYDVKM. V was clipped by 1 base and J by 3 bases, with 13 bases between them. The CDR3 is 16 residues long. CDR3 amino acids: CASSLSPGNYYNEQFF. The CDR3 region has the DNA TGTGCCAGCAGTTTATCTCCGGGAAACTACTACAATGAGCAGTTCTTC.

This clone was counted between two and nine times. The chain links TRBV11-3 to TRBJ1-1; TRBD1 is a possible D gene (5 bases). The germline CDR1 and CDR2 sequences are SGHNT and YENEEA. The V gene lost 5 bases and the J gene lost 0 bases, with 10 bases spanning the gap. The CDR3 contains 14 residues. CDR3: CASSPGGVNTEAFF. The CDR3 coding sequence is TGTGCCAGCAGCCCCGGAGGGGTGAACACTGAAGCTTTCTTT.

This chain connects TRBV6-1 to TRBJ2-3; D gene unclear. Trimming took 3 bases from V and 0 from J, leaving 7 bases between them. The CDR3 is 14 amino acids. From germline, CDR1 is MNHNS and CDR2 SASEGT. CDR3 in amino acids: CASSDALSTDTQYF. The CDR3 DNA reads TGTGCCAGCAGTGATGCGTTGAGCACAGATACGCAGTATTTT.

The chain employs TRBV19 and TRBJ2-1; 7 bases align to TRBD2. Germline V CDR1 and CDR2: LNHDA, SQIVND (reference sequence). CDR3 length: 18 amino acids. Unmatched junction bases numbered 12, after V lost 1 base and J lost 3 bases. As DNA, the CDR3 is TGTGCCAGTAGTATAGCCCCTCCCCTAGCGGACGACTACAATGAGCAGTTCTTC. Residues: CASSIAPPLADDYNEQFF. The variable domain in full, with the rest retrieved from reference TRBV19 and TRBJ2-1, is DGGITQSPKYLFRKEGQNVTLSCEQNLNHDAMYWYRQDPGQGLRLIYYSQIVNDFQKGDIAEGYSVSREKKESFPLTVTSAQKNPTAFYLCASSIAPPLADDYNEQFFGPGTRLTVL.

The chain couples TRBV14 to TRBJ1-2; tentative D call: TRBD1 (6 bases). In germline, CDR1 is SGHDN, CDR2 FVKESK. The CDR3 sequence is 14 residues long. Trimming removed 4 bases at V and 6 bases at J, with 15 bases between. The CDR3: CASSPLDRFNGYTF. In nucleotides, the CDR3 is TGTGCCAGCAGCCCCCTTGACAGGTTCAATGGCTACACCTTC.

This clone was seen once. J is TRBJ2-5 and V is TRBV7-3; possible D gene TRBD1, 6 bases. Germline V CDR1 and CDR2: SGHTA, FQGTGA. This CDR3 is 13 amino acids long. The V and J ends lost 5 bases and 2 bases respectively, with 9 bases between them. CDR3 residues: CASSLGQQETQYF. The CDR3 coding sequence is TGTGCCAGCAGCCTCGGACAGCAAGAGACCCAGTACTTC.

V usage is TRBV5-4 and J usage is TRBJ2-1, with TRBD2 identical over 10 bases. Germline V gene lookup returns CDR1 SGHNT and CDR2 YYREEE (reference sequence). V lost 3 bases, J lost 0 bases, and 6 bases stayed unmatched. CDR3 length equals 17 residues. CDR3 residues: CASSSGLAESSYNEQFF. The DNA of the CDR3 is TGTGCCAGCAGCTCCGGACTAGCGGAGAGCTCCTACAATGAGCAGTTCTTC.

The chain joins TRBV5-1 to TRBJ1-2, with D maybe TRBD1 (5 bases). With 0 bases removed from V and 6 bases from J, the gap between germline ends came to 15 bases. CDR1 is SGHRS, CDR2 YFSETQ, per germline. The CDR3 loop spans 15 amino acids. Here the CDR3 reads CASSLEGRDLDGYTF. The CDR3 nucleotides are TGCGCCAGCAGCTTGGAAGGCAGGGACTTGGATGGCTACACCTTC.

The chain recombines TRBV6-1 with TRBJ2-1; TRBD2 matches 8 bases. This CDR3 has 15 amino acids. J was trimmed by 0 bases and V by 6 bases; bases with no gene match: 4. Germline V lookup: CDR1 MNHNS, CDR2 SASEGT. CDR3 DNA sequence: TGTGCCAGCAGCTTAGCGGGAAACTCCTACAATGAGCAGTTCTTC. Amino acid sequence: CASSLAGNSYNEQFF.

This clone was detected only once. The gene calls are TRBV7-2 and TRBJ2-7; TRBD2 matches at 9 bases. Germline CDR1 SGHTA, CDR2 FQGNSA. The junction had 8 bases not matched to a gene; V was cut back by 4 bases and J by 1 base. CDR3 size: 16 residues. CDR3 residues: CASSSLAGRHSYEQYF. DNA of the CDR3: TGTGCCAGCAGCTCGCTAGCGGGAAGACATTCCTACGAGCAGTACTTC.

The chain couples TRBV5-5 to TRBJ1-1, with 8 bases lining up with TRBD1. Germline values: CDR1 SGHKS, CDR2 YYEKEE (reference sequence). This CDR3 is built from 14 residues. Trimming removed 1 base from V and 4 bases from J; junction bases left unmatched: 3. The CDR3 sequence: CASSLTGGSTEAFF. In DNA form, the CDR3 reads TGTGCCAGCAGCTTGACAGGGGGTTCCACTGAAGCTTTCTTT.

The chain joins TRBV28 to TRBJ1-2; the match to TRBD1 covers 10 bases. The CDR3 is made up of 13 amino acids. The germline V gene has CDR1 MDHEN and CDR2 SYDVKM. The CDR3 sequence is CALRGQGIYGYTF. The CDR3 DNA follows: TGTGCGTTACGGGGACAGGGGATCTATGGCTACACCTTC.

This clone was counted a single time. The V gene is TRBV11-3, the J gene TRBJ2-1; TRBD2 matches 11 bases. Looked up from germline, CDR1 is SGHNT and CDR2 is YENEEA. J was trimmed by 2 bases and V by 2 bases; bases with no gene match: 2. The CDR3 length is 16 residues. In DNA, the CDR3 is TGTGCCAGCAGCTTATTTAGCGGGGGGGCCTACAATGAGCAGTTCTTC. As protein: CASSLFSGGAYNEQFF. Variable domain in full (rest from reference TRBV11-3 and TRBJ2-1): EAGVVQSPRYKIIEKKQPVAFWCNPISGHNTLYWYLQNLGQGPELLIRYENEEAVDDSQLPKDRFSAERLKGVDSTLKIQPAELGDSAVYLCASSLFSGGAYNEQFFGPGTRLTVL.

The chain links TRBV5-8 to TRBJ2-7, with D possibly being TRBD1 (6 bases). The CDR3 has 14 amino acids. With 4 bases removed from V and 3 bases from J, the gap between germline ends came to 14 bases. Germline V gives CDR1 SGHTS, CDR2 YDEGEE. CDR3 protein: CASSRQDLFYEQYF. In nucleotides, the CDR3 is TGTGCCAGCAGCCGACAGGACCTATTCTACGAGCAGTACTTC.